A single T cell receptor (beta chain) is shown here with its context. The data were produced by immunoSEQ multiplex PCR, yet TCRdb's version contains in-frame clones alone and is incomplete. The data hold 650,000 to 950,000 clones, with approximately 85% observed a single time. This sample was taken from a study of shared T cell receptors in the human thymus. V lost 5 bases and J 0 bases, leaving 19 bases between the germline ends. Germline-derived CDR1 and CDR2 are SGHTA and FQGNSA. The CDR3 totals 17 residues. In addition, the sample was reused for a study of human thymus T cells. From that study: What appeared biased in thymic and blood repertoires was the usage of V and J genes.

Material: thymocytes. This TCR was recovered from a girl younger than two with a congenital heart defect. V gene TRBV7-2 combines with J gene TRBJ1-1; no definite D call. CDR3 region: CASSPPGTAIMNTEAFF. The CDR3 nucleotides are TGTGCCAGCAGCCCACCGGGAACAGCGATAATGAACACTGAAGCTTTCTTT.